Below, 21 T cell receptor beta chains from the same sample are listed, as sequenced in a study of breast tumors, draining lymph nodes, adjacent tissues. Breast cancer patients provided tissue from their axillary draining lymph nodes. TCRdb processed the multiplex PCR reads anew with MiXCR; each CDR3 protein has one entry. The sample contains 140,000 to 150,000 distinct CDR3 sequences, 32% of which appear only once. The sample comprised axillary lymph node tissue. The receptors were gathered from a female donor with breast cancer. Some clones in this sample may be carry-over from other donors' samples.

This clonotype has at least ten counts. Here the CDR3 DNA reads TGTGCCAGCAGCCCCGCCGTGGAGACCCAGTACTTC. Translation: CASSPAVETQYF. V usage is TRBV7-9 and J usage is TRBJ2-5; unclear D gene. Germline values: CDR1 SEHNR, CDR2 FQNEAQ (reference sequence). The CDR3 is made up of 12 amino acids. V was clipped by 5 bases and J by 5 bases, with 9 bases between them.

The gene calls are TRBV5-1 and TRBJ1-6; 11 bases line up with TRBD1. V lost 3 bases, J lost 7 bases, and 3 bases stayed unmatched. This CDR3 spans 15 amino acids. Germline-derived CDR1 and CDR2 are SGHRS and YFSETQ. The CDR3 nucleotides read TGCGCCAGCAGCTCGGGACAGGGGGGGAATTCACCCCTCCACTTT. This translates into CASSSGQGGNSPLHF.

This clonotype showed up many times. The CDR3 is CASSMAQKAYEQYF. The CDR3 DNA is TGTGCCAGCTCGATGGCACAGAAAGCCTACGAGCAGTACTTC. This chain links TRBV6-1 with TRBJ2-7; unclear D gene. There are 14 residues in the CDR3. The germline V and J ends were trimmed by 8 bases and 2 bases, with 16 bases remaining between them. Germline CDR1 MNHNS, CDR2 SASEGT.

This clonotype was counted at least ten times. V gene TRBV28 combines with J gene TRBJ2-7; 14 bases are a match to TRBD2. The V gene's germline CDR1 is MDHEN and CDR2 SYDVKM. The ends lost 5 bases at V and 2 bases at J; junction bases unmatched: 2. There are 15 residues in the CDR3. DNA for the CDR3: TGTGCCAGCAGTCGGACTAGCGGGGGGCCCTACGAGCAGTACGTC. This translates into CASSRTSGGPYEQYV.

The chain couples TRBV10-1 to TRBJ1-4; D possibly corresponds to TRBD1 (5 bases). V was cut by 9 bases and J by 7 bases, with 15 bases left in between. There are 13 residues in the CDR3. The germline gives CDR1 WNHNN, CDR2 SYGVQD (reference sequence). The CDR3 DNA reads as TGCGCCAGGCCGAAGCGGGGGGGTGAAAAACTGTTTTTT. Translation: CARPKRGGEKLFF.

This clonotype was seen ten or more times. This sequence joins TRBV18 and TRBJ2-1, with no clear D. This CDR3 has 15 residues. Trimming pared 3 bases from V and 0 bases from J, leaving 9 bases between. The germline V gene encodes CDR1 KGHSH and CDR2 LQKENI. The CDR3 region has the DNA TGTGCCAGCTCACCGAGCTTAAGCTCCTACAATGAGCAGTTCTTC. Its translation is CASSPSLSSYNEQFF.

This clonotype was seen at least ten times. This rearrangement joins TRBV3-1 to TRBJ1-4; D perhaps matches TRBD1 (5 bases). Looked up from germline, CDR1 is LGHDT and CDR2 is YNNKEL (reference sequence). Trimming removed 4 bases from V and 8 bases from J, with 14 bases in between. The CDR3 consists of 14 residues. The CDR3 DNA is TGTGCCAGCAGCCCCACGGGGGGATTCGAAAAACTGTTTTTT. Translation gives CASSPTGGFEKLFF.

This clonotype has a handful of counts. A much larger clonotype is one base distant, so this may be a read error. The V gene is TRBV7-9, the J gene TRBJ2-5; TRBD1 aligns across 7 bases. There are 15 residues in the CDR3. Germline CDR1 and CDR2: SEHNR and FQNEAQ (reference sequence). The CDR3: CASSLSGTAKGTQHF. CDR3 in DNA: TGTGCCAGCAGCTTATCAGGGACAGCAAAAGGGACCCAGCACTTC.

The table lists this clonotype with a few counts. Being one base from a much bigger clone, this may be a read error. The gene calls are TRBV5-4 and TRBJ2-7; D uncertain. Deletions cut 3 bases from V and 0 bases from J, with 13 bases between. CDR1 and CDR2 from the germline V gene are SGHNT and YYREEE (reference sequence). The CDR3 contains 15 residues. This CDR3 reads CASSSPDTPSYEQYV. The CDR3 bases are TGTGCCAGCAGCTCCCCCGACACCCCCTCCTACGAGCAGTACGTC.

This chain connects TRBV20-1 to TRBJ2-2; 12 bases line up with TRBD2. The CDR3 is made up of 16 amino acids. J lost 0 bases, V lost 5 bases, and 4 bases had no gene match. The germline gives CDR1 DFQATT, CDR2 SNEGSKA (reference sequence). The CDR3 region is CSARASGGANTGELFF. The CDR3, as DNA: TGCAGTGCTCGGGCTAGCGGGGGGGCGAACACCGGGGAGCTGTTTTTT.

In this sample, this clonotype turned up many times. A much larger clone lies a single base off, so this may be a read error. The chain combines TRBV2 with TRBJ1-6; D might be TRBD1 (6 bases). CDR3 length equals 14 residues. V was clipped by 8 bases and J by 10 bases, with 18 bases between them. From germline, CDR1 is SNHLY and CDR2 FYNNEI. CDR3 sequence: CASGLDRWASPLHF. As DNA, the CDR3 is TGTGCCAGCGGCCTGGACAGATGGGCCTCACCCCTCCACTTT.

The chain has TRBV15 and TRBJ2-3; 14 bases fit TRBD2. The CDR3 length is 16 residues. Trimming removed 1 base from V and 6 bases from J; junction bases left unmatched: 3. Germline CDR1 LNHNV, CDR2 YYDKDF (reference sequence). This CDR3 is CATSRGTSGGRDTQYF. DNA for the CDR3: TGTGCCACCAGCAGAGGGACTAGCGGGGGGCGGGATACGCAGTATTTT.

As for this clonotype: One end of the junction fails to match germline, which may point to a read error. V gene TRBV5-1 combines with J gene TRBJ2-1; no definite D call. Germline values: CDR1 SGHRS, CDR2 YFSETQ. The CDR3 sequence is 16 residues long. CDR3 residues: CASSLYGQNSYNGQFF. DNA of the CDR3: TGCGCCAGCAGCTTGTACGGCCAGAACTCCTACAATGGGCAGTTCTTC.

This chain joins TRBV7-3 and TRBJ1-5; 11 nucleotides align to TRBD1. The CDR3 extends over 15 amino acids. V shed 5 bases, J shed 11 bases, and the junction held 11 bases outside the gene matches. Germline CDR1 reads SGHTA; CDR2 reads FQGTGA. For the CDR3, the DNA is TGTGCCAGCAGCCAAGATCGGGACAGGGGGGTTACCCAGCATTTT. Translating gives CASSQDRDRGVTQHF.

The rearrangement links TRBV12-3 or TRBV12-4 to TRBJ2-1; D remains unclear. The CDR3 spans 11 residues. Here the CDR3 reads CTCSPHNEQFF. CDR3 bases: TGTACCTGCAGCCCACACAATGAGCAGTTCTTC.

In its sample, this clonotype was seen many times. The genes are TRBV3-1 and TRBJ2-2; a possible D gene is TRBD1 (6 bases). Germline CDR1 and CDR2: LGHDT and YNNKEL (reference sequence). This CDR3 region has 15 residues. V lost 1 base, J lost 1 base, and 7 bases lay in between. CDR3: CASSQAGENTGELFF. The CDR3 nucleotides are TGTGCCAGCAGCCAAGCAGGGGAGAACACCGGGGAGCTGTTTTTT. The whole variable domain, filled in from reference TRBV3-1 and TRBJ2-2, reads DTAVSQTPKYLVTQMGNDKSIKCEQNLGHDTMYWYKQDSKKFLKIMFSYNNKELIINETVPNRFSPKSPDKAHLNLHINSLELGDSAVYFCASSQAGENTGELFFGEGSRLTVL.

This chain uses TRBV6-6 with TRBJ1-3; a possible D gene is TRBD1 (5 bases). CDR1 and CDR2 (germline): MNHNY, SVGAGI (reference sequence). The CDR3 loop spans 14 amino acids. The germline V and J ends were trimmed by 5 bases and 4 bases, with 12 bases remaining between them. This CDR3 reads CASSDLRDGNTIYF. CDR3 nucleotides: TGTGCCAGCAGTGACCTCAGGGACGGAAACACCATATATTTT.

This clonotype was counted many times. The chain uses TRBV9 and TRBJ1-2; 7 bases are shared with TRBD1. The CDR3 covers 14 residues. Germline CDR1 is SGDLS and CDR2 is YYNGEE. Unmatched junction bases numbered 13, after V lost 4 bases and J lost 10 bases. CDR3 in amino acids: CASSPQGTVFDYTF. CDR3 nucleotide sequence: TGTGCCAGCAGCCCCCAGGGGACAGTTTTTGACTACACCTTC. The variable domain in full, completed from reference TRBV9 and TRBJ1-2, reads DSGVTQTPKHLITATGQRVTLRCSPRSGDLSVYWYQQSLDQGLQFLIQYYNGEERAKGNILERFSAQQFPDLHSELNLSSLELGDSALYFCASSPQGTVFDYTFGSGTRLTVV.

Comment on this clonotype: Relative to the germline gene, one junction end is altered; a read error may explain this. CDR3 bases: TGTAGTGCCGACGGACTAGCGGGGGACGATGAGCAGTTCTTC. Its protein product is CSADGLAGDDEQFF. The rearrangement uses TRBV20-1 and TRBJ2-1, with 13 positions matching TRBD2. The CDR3 contains 14 residues. The germline V gene encodes CDR1 DFQATT and CDR2 SNEGSKA (reference sequence).

Notes on this clonotype: The DNA is left out, because the CDR3 cannot be placed on it with certainty; the CDR3 is given as TCRdb lists it. This chain connects TRBV4-3 to TRBJ1-2; the D call TRBD1 from the table was never checked on the DNA. The CDR3 adds up to 14 amino acids, both ends counted. Germline V CDR1 and CDR2: LGHNA, YSLEER. Here the CDR3 reads CAGSKRQGKYGCTF.

This clonotype was found many times. The CDR3: CSIGGTQYF. CDR3 DNA: TGCAGCATAGGCGGGACCCAGTACTTC. V usage is TRBV20-1 and J usage is TRBJ2-5; no clear D. The CDR3 is 9 amino acids. Germline CDR1 and CDR2: DFQATT and SNEGSKA (reference sequence).